A single sample gave rise to the 8 T cell receptor beta chains below, sequenced in a study of blood T cell repertoires in COVID-19. Profiled with immunoSEQ multiplex PCR; TCRdb holds only in-frame clones, not every one. The sample holds under 35,000 clones; over 75% are singletons and the top ten take around 40%. The sample consisted of peripheral blood. All receptors come from a human donor in a cohort sampled during active COVID-19.

The chain combines TRBV3-1 (or the pseudogene TRBV3-2) with TRBJ2-7, with TRBD2 matching 11 bases. The length of the CDR3 is 16 residues. Per germline, CDR1 LGHDT and CDR2 YNNKEL (reference sequence). V lost 5 bases and J lost 2; bases outside the gene matches: 8. The CDR3: CASSSRLAGYPYEQYF. As DNA, the CDR3 is TGTGCCAGCAGCTCCCGACTAGCGGGGTACCCCTACGAGCAGTACTTC.

This chain connects TRBV29-1 to TRBJ2-7; D may be TRBD1 (5 bases). Between the trimmed V and J ends, which lost 0 bases and 5 bases, there was a span of 11 bases. Germline CDR1 is SQVTM and CDR2 is ANQGSEA. This CDR3 has 13 amino acids. CDR3 region: CSVEDQQVDEQYF. CDR3 nucleotides: TGCAGCGTTGAAGATCAACAGGTGGACGAGCAGTACTTC.

The V call is TRBV29-1, the J call TRBJ1-2, with a possible D match to TRBD1 (5 bases). The length of the CDR3 is 13 residues. V was pared by 1 base and J by 7 bases, with 13 bases between. Looked up from germline, CDR1 is SQVTM and CDR2 is ANQGSEA. CDR3 bases: TGCAGCGTTGAAGGGCAGGGAAGCCCTGGCTACACCTTC. Translating it yields CSVEGQGSPGYTF.

The chain uses TRBV18 and TRBJ1-2; perhaps TRBD1 as D (6 bases). The CDR3 contains 14 residues. Trimming took 0 bases from V and 7 from J, leaving 12 bases between them. CDR1 and CDR2 from the germline V gene are KGHSH and LQKENI. CDR3 nucleotides: TGTGCCAGCTCACCACCCTGGGGGCGGACTGGCTACACCTTC. This codes for CASSPPWGRTGYTF.

This chain links TRBV7-8 with TRBJ2-3; TRBD1 might be the D (5 bases). Germline CDR1 reads SGHVS; CDR2 reads FQNEAQ. CDR3 length: 13 amino acids. The germline V and J ends were trimmed by 7 bases and 3 bases, with 11 bases remaining between them. The CDR3 loop is CASNSGITDTQYF. CDR3 coding DNA: TGTGCCAGCAACTCAGGGATTACAGATACGCAGTATTTT.

Comment on this clone: At one end the junction does not follow the germline gene, possibly because of a read error. This rearrangement joins TRBV24-1 to TRBJ2-5, with D possibly TRBD1 on 6 matching bases. Per the germline V gene, CDR1 is KGHDR and CDR2 is SFDVKD. The CDR3 runs to 15 residues. The CDR3 region is CATSGGRGIQETQYF. The CDR3 nucleotides are TGTGCCACAAGTGGTGGCAGGGGAATCCAAGAGACCCAGTACTTC.

J is TRBJ2-7 and V is TRBV3-1 (or the pseudogene TRBV3-2); the D is unclear. Trimming took off 0 bases at V and 3 bases at J, with 6 bases between the two ends. Germline CDR1 and CDR2: LGHDT and YNNKEL (reference sequence). This CDR3 is built from 13 residues. In DNA, the CDR3 is TGTGCCAGCAGCCAAGATGGGCGCTACGAGCAGTACTTC. It yields the protein CASSQDGRYEQYF.

The table lists this clone with a few counts. The J gene is TRBJ2-2, the V gene TRBV14, with D tentatively TRBD1 (6 bases). Trimming cost V 3 bases and J 5 bases, with 16 bases left between them. Germline assignment: CDR1 SGHDN and CDR2 FVKESK. CDR3 length: 16 residues. The CDR3 DNA sequence: TGTGCCAGCAGCCACCCTGCAGGACAGAGGACCGGGGAGCTGTTTTTT. Its protein is CASSHPAGQRTGELFF.